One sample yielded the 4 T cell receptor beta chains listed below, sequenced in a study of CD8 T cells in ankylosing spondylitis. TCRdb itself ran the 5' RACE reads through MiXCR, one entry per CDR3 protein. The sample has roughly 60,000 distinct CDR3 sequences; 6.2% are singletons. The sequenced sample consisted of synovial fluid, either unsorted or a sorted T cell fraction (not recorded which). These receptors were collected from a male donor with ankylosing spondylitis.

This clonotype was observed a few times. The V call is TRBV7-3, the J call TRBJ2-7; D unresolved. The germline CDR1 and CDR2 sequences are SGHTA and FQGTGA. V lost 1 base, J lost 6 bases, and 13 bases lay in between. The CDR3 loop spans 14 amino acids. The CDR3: CASSLSNSGSEQYF. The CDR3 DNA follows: TGTGCCAGCAGCTTAAGTAATAGTGGATCCGAGCAGTACTTC.

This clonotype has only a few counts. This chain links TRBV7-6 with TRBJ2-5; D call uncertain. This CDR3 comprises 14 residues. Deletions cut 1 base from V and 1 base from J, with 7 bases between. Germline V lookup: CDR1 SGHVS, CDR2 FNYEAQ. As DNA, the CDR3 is TGTGCCAGCAGCTTAGAACCGAGCCAAGAGACCCAGTACTTC. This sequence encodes CASSLEPSQETQYF.

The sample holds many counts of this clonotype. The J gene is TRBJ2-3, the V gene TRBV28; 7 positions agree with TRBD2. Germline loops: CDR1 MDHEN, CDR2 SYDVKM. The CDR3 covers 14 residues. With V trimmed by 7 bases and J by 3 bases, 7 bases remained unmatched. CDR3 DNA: TGTGCCAGCACTCCCTCCGGGGGGACAGATACGCAGTATTTT. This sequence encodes CASTPSGGTDTQYF.

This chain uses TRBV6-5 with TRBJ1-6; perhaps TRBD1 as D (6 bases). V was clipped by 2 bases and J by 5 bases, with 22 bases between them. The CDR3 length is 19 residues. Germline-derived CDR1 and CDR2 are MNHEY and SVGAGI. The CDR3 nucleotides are TGTGCCAGCAGTTACCCGAGGGGTCGGGGGCCGATGGATAATTCACCCCTCCACTTT. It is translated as CASSYPRGRGPMDNSPLHF.